This is a list of T cell receptor beta chains from one sample in a study of blood T cell repertoires in COVID-19. TCRdb keeps only in-frame clones here, not all; method: immunoSEQ multiplex PCR. The data hold around 300,000 clones, with 85% observed a single time. Specimen: PBMCs or T cells enriched from blood (not recorded which). These receptors were collected from a woman between 50 and 59 years old who had recovered from COVID-19. The CDR3 runs from the conserved cysteine through the conserved F or W. D genes are given only for firm matches. Rows may omit the clone size; those that give it use once, few, many or a size class.

TRBJ1-3	.	TRBV5-5	.	TGTGCCAGCAGCTTAACGAAGGAGGGGACCAAGTCTGGAAACACCATATATTTT	CASSLTKEGTKSGNTIYF
TRBJ1-2	.	TRBV29-1	TRBD1	TGCAGCGTTCGACAGGGGGCGACGGGCGGCTACACCTTC	CSVRQGATGGYTF
TRBJ1-5	.	TRBV18	.	TGTGCCAGCTCACCAAATTCGGGGTTGGGCAATCAGCCCCAGCATTTT	CASSPNSGLGNQPQHF
TRBJ2-3	.	TRBV29-1	.	TGCAGCGTAGTTTATCAGAGCACAGATACGCAGTATTTT	CSVVYQSTDTQYF
TRBJ1-1	.	TRBV6-1	.	TGTGCCAGCAGTGATGGCAGGGGGAACACTGAAGCTTTCTTT	CASSDGRGNTEAFF
TRBJ1-2	few	TRBV6-1	.	TGTGCCAGCAGTGAGAGGGATAACTATGGCTACACCTTC	CASSERDNYGYTF
TRBJ1-2	.	TRBV15	.	TGTGCCACCAGCAGAGATCTCAGCGGAGGTTTCTATGGCTACACCTTC	CATSRDLSGGFYGYTF
TRBJ1-3	.	TRBV6-5	.	TGTGCCAGCAGTTCCTTTGCGGGGACTGGAAACACCATATATTTT	CASSSFAGTGNTIYF
TRBJ2-7	once	TRBV19	TRBD1	TGTGCCAGTAGTTCTGCGGGACAGGGAGGAGCCCACGAGCAGTACTTC	CASSSAGQGGAHEQYF
TRBJ2-2	.	TRBV3-1/TRBV3-2	TRBD1	TGTGCCAGCAGCCAAGTATGGACAGGGGGCGCGGGGGGGACCGGGGAGCTGTTTTTT	CASSQVWTGGAGGTGELFF
TRBJ1-1	.	TRBV7-8	.	TGTGCCAGCAGAGAGGACAATAGAGTCGTCGGAGCTTTCTTT	CASREDNRVVGAFF
TRBJ1-3	.	TRBV5-1	.	TGCGCCAGCAGTTTTGACACCGTTGGGGGAAACACCATATATTTT	CASSFDTVGGNTIYF
TRBJ2-7	.	TRBV3-1/TRBV3-2	TRBD2	TGTGCCAGCAGTGGGACTAGCGGGAGGTTCGAGCAGTACTTC	CASSGTSGRFEQYF
TRBJ1-6	.	TRBV5-4	.	TGTGCCAGCAGCCACCCGGACCAGGGGTCACCCCTCCACTTT	CASSHPDQGSPLHF
TRBJ1-2	.	TRBV25-1	.	TGTGCCAGCAGTTTGACAGACGTCTATGGCTACACCTTC	CASSLTDVYGYTF
TRBJ2-7	once	TRBV4-1	TRBD1	TGCGCCAGCAGCCAGGGGGACAGGGCCTACGAGCAGTACTTC	CASSQGDRAYEQYF
TRBJ1-1	.	TRBV18	.	TGTGCCAGCTCCACCGTAGAAAGTGAAGCTTTCTTT	CASSTVESEAFF
TRBJ2-7	.	TRBV20-1	.	TGCAGTGCTACTGACCTCTACGAGCAGTACTTC	CSATDLYEQYF
TRBJ1-3	.	TRBV11-3	.	TGTGCCAGCAGCCCGCGGGTCAACTCTGGAAACACCATATATTTT	CASSPRVNSGNTIYF
TRBJ1-1	few	TRBV30	.	TGTGCCTGGAACCCCGGTGAGGACACTGAAGCTTTCTTT	CAWNPGEDTEAFF
TRBJ2-7	.	TRBV5-1	TRBD1	TGCGCCAGCAGCTTGGACAGGGGTGGGTACGAGCAGTACTTC	CASSLDRGGYEQYF
TRBJ2-2	.	TRBV29-1	TRBD2	TGCAGCGTTGGGCGGGCTGGGAGGGCGGCCGGGGAGCTGTTTTTT	CSVGRAGRAAGELFF
TRBJ2-3	.	TRBV9	TRBD1	TGTGCCAGCAGCGATGGGACAGCGAACACAGATACGCAGTATTTT	CASSDGTANTDTQYF
TRBJ1-5	.	TRBV29-1	.	TGCAGCGTTCGGGACACAGATCAGCCCCAGCATTTT	CSVRDTDQPQHF
TRBJ1-2	.	TRBV24-1	.	TGTGCCACCAGTGATGTGACAGGTTATGGCTACACCTTC	CATSDVTGYGYTF
TRBJ1-6	.	TRBV9	.	TGTGCCAGCAGCGTAGGAGTTATAGCCTCACCCCTCCACTTT	CASSVGVIASPLHF
TRBJ2-3	.	TRBV30	TRBD2	TGTGCCTGGAGGCCCAGGACAGCGGGAGGGACCGATACGCAGTATTTT	CAWRPRTAGGTDTQYF
TRBJ2-6	.	TRBV7-9	.	TGTGCCAGCACCACCGACAGGATCTACTCTGGGGCCAACGTCCTGACTTTC	CASTTDRIYSGANVLTF
TRBJ2-5	.	TRBV6-5	TRBD1	TGTGCCAGCAGAAGGGACAGCCAAGAGACCCAGTACTTC	CASRRDSQETQYF
TRBJ2-7	.	TRBV3-1/TRBV3-2	.	TGTGCCAGCAGCCAAATTGGGCCGAGCTACAAGCAGTACTTC	CASSQIGPSYKQYF
TRBJ2-6	.	TRBV6-5	.	TGTGCCAGCAGTTACTCAGAAGGGGCTGGGGCCAACGTCCTGACTTTC	CASSYSEGAGANVLTF
TRBJ2-7	.	TRBV5-1	TRBD2	TGCGCCAGCAGCTTGGAGGCGGGAGGGGCCTACGAGCAGTACTTC	CASSLEAGGAYEQYF